This passage covers 5 T cell receptor beta chains from one sample sequenced in a study of blood T cell repertoires in COVID-19. TCRdb keeps only in-frame clones here, not all; method: immunoSEQ multiplex PCR. Found here are under 250,000 clones, roughly 85% of them singletons; the top ten hold about 9.1%. Sequencing was done on a sample of PBMCs or T cells enriched from blood (not recorded which). The receptor set was obtained from a woman between 50 and 59 years old with acute COVID-19.

This chain uses TRBV12-3 or TRBV12-4 with TRBJ2-7; 7 nucleotides agree with TRBD1. The CDR3 is 13 residues long. Unmatched junction bases numbered 4, after V lost 3 bases and J lost 5 bases. The CDR3 nucleotides are TGTGCCAGCAGTTTCACAGGGGTGGACGAGCAGTACTTC. Protein: CASSFTGVDEQYF.

V and J are TRBV27 and TRBJ2-1; 15 bases map to TRBD2. The V segment lost 4 bases and the J segment 8 bases; nucleotides outside the gene matches: 9. There are 17 residues in the CDR3. Per the germline V gene, CDR1 is MNHEY and CDR2 is SMNVEV (reference sequence). In DNA, the CDR3 is TGTGCCAGCAGTTACTTAGGGACTAGCGGGGGGAACCATGAGCAGTTCTTC. This translates into CASSYLGTSGGNHEQFF.

The V call is TRBV21-1, the J call TRBJ1-4; TRBD1 is the table's D call, not checked against the DNA. TRBV21-1 is designated a pseudogene. The CDR3 extends over 14 amino acids. CDR3 nucleotides: TGTGCCAGCAGCATAAACACAGGGGGGGAAAAACTGTTTTTT. Amino acid sequence: CASSINTGGEKLFF.

This chain links TRBV6-5 with TRBJ2-7; perhaps TRBD1 as D (5 bases). V dropped 5 bases and J dropped 2 bases, with 16 bases sitting between them. Germline V CDR1 and CDR2: MNHEY, SVGAGI. The CDR3 contains 15 residues. CDR3 residues: CASSQGFPVPYEQYF. The CDR3 DNA is TGTGCCAGCAGTCAGGGTTTTCCTGTCCCCTACGAGCAGTACTTC.

The chain employs TRBV5-1 and TRBJ2-3, with 8 bases fitting TRBD1. The CDR3 runs to 14 residues. Germline assignment: CDR1 SGHRS and CDR2 YFSETQ. V lost 5 bases, J lost 6 bases, and 8 bases stayed unmatched. The CDR3 spells CASSGQGDRDTQYF. The CDR3 region has the DNA TGCGCCAGCAGTGGACAGGGTGATCGGGATACGCAGTATTTT.